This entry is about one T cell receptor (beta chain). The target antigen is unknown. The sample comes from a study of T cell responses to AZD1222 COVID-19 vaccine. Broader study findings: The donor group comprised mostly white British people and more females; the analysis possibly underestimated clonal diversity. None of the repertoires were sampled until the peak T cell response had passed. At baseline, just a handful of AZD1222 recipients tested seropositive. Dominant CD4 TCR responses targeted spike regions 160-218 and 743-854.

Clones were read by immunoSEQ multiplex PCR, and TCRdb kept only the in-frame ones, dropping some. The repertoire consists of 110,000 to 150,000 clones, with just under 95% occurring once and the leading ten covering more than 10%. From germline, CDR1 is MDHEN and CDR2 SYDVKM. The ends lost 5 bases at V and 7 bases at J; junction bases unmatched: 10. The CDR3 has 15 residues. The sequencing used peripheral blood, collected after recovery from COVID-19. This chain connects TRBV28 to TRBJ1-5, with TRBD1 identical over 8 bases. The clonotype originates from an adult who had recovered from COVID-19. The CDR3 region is CASSHPDRVKQPQHF. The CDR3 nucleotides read TGTGCCAGCAGTCACCCGGACAGGGTCAAACAGCCCCAGCATTTT.